The source of this T cell receptor beta chain is a study of PD-L1 blockade in urothelial cancer. Study-level information: About nine tenths of the roughly 30 patients comprised males who had bladder-origin urothelial cancer. Analysis of the blood was performed 3 weeks (second dose) and 6 weeks after treatment start.

Sequencing was performed with immunoSEQ multiplex PCR; in TCRdb, only in-frame clones are kept and a portion is missing. The profile covers roughly 120,000 clones, with around 93% appearing a single time and around 3.7% taken by the ten largest. Findings and caveats of the study: Clonality of blood TCR below the median before treatment predicted better survival.

The time point denotes: peripheral blood 6 weeks after treatment start. Peripheral blood mononuclear cells were collected from every patient before and during treatment, yielding between 1 and 8 samples per patient. On this clone itself: Its antigen is undetermined.

Per germline, CDR1 MNHEY and CDR2 SMNVEV (reference sequence). The CDR3 extends over 13 amino acids. Trimming took 10 bases from V and 2 from J; bases not matched to a gene: 3. The chain couples TRBV27 to TRBJ1-2; 11 positions match TRBD1. The sequence derives from a man aged 55-75 years with urothelial cancer. The sample consisted of PBMCs, taken around atezolizumab (anti-PD-L1) treatment. The CDR3: CATRTGGNYGYTF. The CDR3 nucleotides read TGTGCCACCCGGACAGGGGGCAACTATGGCTACACCTTC.